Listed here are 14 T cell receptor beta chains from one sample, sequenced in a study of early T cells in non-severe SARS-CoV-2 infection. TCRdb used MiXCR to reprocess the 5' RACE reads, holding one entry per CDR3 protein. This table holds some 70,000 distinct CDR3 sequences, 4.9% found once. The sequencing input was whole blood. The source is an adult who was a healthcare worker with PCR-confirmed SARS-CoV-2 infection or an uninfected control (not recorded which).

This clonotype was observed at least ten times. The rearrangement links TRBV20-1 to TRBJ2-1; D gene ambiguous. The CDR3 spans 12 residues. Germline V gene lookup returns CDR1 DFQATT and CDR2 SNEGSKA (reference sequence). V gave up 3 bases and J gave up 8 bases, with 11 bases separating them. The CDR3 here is CSASSLGDEQFF. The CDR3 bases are TGCAGTGCTAGTTCATTGGGCGATGAGCAGTTCTTC.

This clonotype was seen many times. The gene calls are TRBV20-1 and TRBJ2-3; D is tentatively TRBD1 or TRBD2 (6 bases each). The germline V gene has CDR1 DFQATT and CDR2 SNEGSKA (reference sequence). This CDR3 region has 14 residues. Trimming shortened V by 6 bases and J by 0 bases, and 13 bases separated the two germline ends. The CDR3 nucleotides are TGCAGTGCCCCGGGGGCAGTAAGCACAGATACGCAGTATTTT. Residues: CSAPGAVSTDTQYF.

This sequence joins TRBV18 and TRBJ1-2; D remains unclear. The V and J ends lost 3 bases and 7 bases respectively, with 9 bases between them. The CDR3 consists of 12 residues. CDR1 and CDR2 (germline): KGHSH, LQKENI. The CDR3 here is CASSPRQVGYTF. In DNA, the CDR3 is TGTGCCAGCTCACCGAGGCAGGTTGGCTACACCTTC.

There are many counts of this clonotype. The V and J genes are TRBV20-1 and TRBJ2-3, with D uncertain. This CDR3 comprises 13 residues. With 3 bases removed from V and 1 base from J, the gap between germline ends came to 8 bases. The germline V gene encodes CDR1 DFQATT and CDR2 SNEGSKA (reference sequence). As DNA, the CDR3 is TGCAGTGCTAGGTCGGCGGGCACAGATACGCAGTATTTT. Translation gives CSARSAGTDTQYF.

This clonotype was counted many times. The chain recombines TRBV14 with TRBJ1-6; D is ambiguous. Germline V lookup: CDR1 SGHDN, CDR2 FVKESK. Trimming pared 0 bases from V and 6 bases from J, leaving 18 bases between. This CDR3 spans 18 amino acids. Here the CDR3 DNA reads TGTGCCAGCAGCCAAGAAGTGAGGGCCGTCAGACCTAATTCACCCCTCCACTTT. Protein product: CASSQEVRAVRPNSPLHF.

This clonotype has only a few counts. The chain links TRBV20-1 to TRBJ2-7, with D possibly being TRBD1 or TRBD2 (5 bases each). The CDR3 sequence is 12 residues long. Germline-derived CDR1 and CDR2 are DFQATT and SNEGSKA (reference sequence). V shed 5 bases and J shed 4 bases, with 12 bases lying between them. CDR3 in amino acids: CSAGGGGYEQYF. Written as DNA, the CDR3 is TGCAGTGCTGGTGGGGGTGGATACGAGCAGTACTTC.

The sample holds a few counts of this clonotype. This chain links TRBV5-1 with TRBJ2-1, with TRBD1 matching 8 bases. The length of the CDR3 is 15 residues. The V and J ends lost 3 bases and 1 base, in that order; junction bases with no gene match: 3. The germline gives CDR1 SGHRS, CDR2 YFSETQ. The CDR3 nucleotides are TGCGCCAGCAGCTCTGGACAGGGATCCTACAATGAGCAGTTCTTC. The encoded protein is CASSSGQGSYNEQFF.

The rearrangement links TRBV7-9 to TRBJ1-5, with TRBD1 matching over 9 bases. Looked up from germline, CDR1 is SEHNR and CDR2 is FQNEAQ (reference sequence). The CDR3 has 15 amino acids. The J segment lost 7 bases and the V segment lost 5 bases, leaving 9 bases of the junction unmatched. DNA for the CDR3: TGTGCCAGCAGCCCGTCCGGGACAGGGAACCAGCCCCAGCATTTT. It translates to CASSPSGTGNQPQHF.

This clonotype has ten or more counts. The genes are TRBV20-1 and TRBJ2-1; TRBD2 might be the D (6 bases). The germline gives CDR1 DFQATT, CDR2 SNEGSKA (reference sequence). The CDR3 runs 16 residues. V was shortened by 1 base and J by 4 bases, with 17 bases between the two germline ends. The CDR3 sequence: CSARGPPAGPYNEQFF. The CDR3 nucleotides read TGCAGTGCTAGAGGCCCCCCGGCGGGGCCTTACAATGAGCAGTTCTTC.

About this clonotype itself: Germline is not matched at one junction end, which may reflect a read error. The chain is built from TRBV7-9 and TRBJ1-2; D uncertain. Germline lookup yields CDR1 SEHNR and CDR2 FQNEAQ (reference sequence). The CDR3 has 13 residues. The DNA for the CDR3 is TGTGCCAGCAGCCTTCGGACGAGCTATGACTACACCTTC. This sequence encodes CASSLRTSYDYTF.

CDR3 sequence reads: CASTGRGREETQYF. The CDR3 DNA reads as TGTGCCAGCACTGGTAGGGGACGGGAAGAGACCCAGTACTTC. This chain connects TRBV25-1 to TRBJ2-5, with D perhaps TRBD1 or TRBD2 (5 bases each). This CDR3 has 14 amino acids. Trimming left V 7 bases short and J 3 bases short, with 15 bases between. Germline CDR1 MGHDK, CDR2 SYGVNS.

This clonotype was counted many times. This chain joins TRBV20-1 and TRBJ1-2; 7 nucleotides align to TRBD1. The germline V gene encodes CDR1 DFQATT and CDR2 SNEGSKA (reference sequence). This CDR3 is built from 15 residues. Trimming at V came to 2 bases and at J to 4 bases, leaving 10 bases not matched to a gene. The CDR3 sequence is CSARTTGVIGYGYTF. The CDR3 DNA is TGCAGTGCTAGAACTACAGGGGTGATCGGCTATGGCTACACCTTC.

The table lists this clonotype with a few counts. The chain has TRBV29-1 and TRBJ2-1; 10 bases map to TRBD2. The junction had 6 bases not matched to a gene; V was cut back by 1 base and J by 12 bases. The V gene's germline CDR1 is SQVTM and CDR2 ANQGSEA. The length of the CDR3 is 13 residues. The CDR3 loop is CSVEAASGSGQFF. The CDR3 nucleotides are TGCAGCGTTGAAGCAGCTAGCGGGAGTGGGCAGTTCTTC.

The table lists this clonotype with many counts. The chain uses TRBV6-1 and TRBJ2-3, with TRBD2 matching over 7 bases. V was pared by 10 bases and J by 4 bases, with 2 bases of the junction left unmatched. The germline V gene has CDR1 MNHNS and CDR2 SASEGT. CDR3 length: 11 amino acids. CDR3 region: CATRGADTQYF. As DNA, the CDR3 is TGTGCCACCCGGGGGGCAGATACGCAGTATTTT.